This TCR beta chain was recorded in a study of blood T cells in healthy people across ages (dated by TCRdb to between 2014 and 2017). As for the study more broadly: In model experiments, roughly one uniquely barcoded TCR beta cDNA molecule per two T cells was captured by template switching. The study measured age-related changes in TCR beta repertoire diversity using deep sequencing normalized with unique cDNA molecular identifiers. Two additional independent replicas of 1 million unique cDNA reads from the same blood draw were analyzed for two donors (one aged 18 to 30 and one aged 80 or older). To avoid experimental bias, donors of different ages were spread randomly across the sequencing lanes. The donors were split into four age groups: young (average 16 years), middle-aged (around 37), aged (approximately 59) and long-lived (roughly 77). Broader findings and caveats from the paper: Estimates of total diversity based on one million sequenced T cells were regarded as lower bounds and as underestimates. As age increased, observed TCR beta diversity per million T cells dropped in a roughly linear way, and a significant reduction was already evident by age around 41. There was a strong correlation between observed TCR beta diversity and the percentage of naive T cells measured by flow cytometry. Since profiling was done on bulk unsorted PBMCs, naive and antigen-experienced compartments could not be conclusively compared. The CMV infection status of donors was not known, potentially confounding age-related changes in expanded clonotypes. Compared with the aged group, the long-lived group had more naive CD4+ T cells, fewer expanded clones and increased TCR diversity, a pattern suggesting age selection.

This clonotype was observed a few times. Its recognized antigen is unknown. The sample holds no much larger clone one base away, and base qualities are not on file. The CDR3 spans 12 residues, from the cysteine through the phenylalanine. The entry retains the CDR3 DNA only, 36 bases that are in frame from base 1. According to the germline V gene, CDR1 reads SQVTM and CDR2 reads ANQGSEA. The junction shows trimming of 6 bases on V and 4 bases on J, plus 12 bases between the germline ends. The donors were roughly 38 Caucasian individuals from Russia, aged roughly 6 to 100 years, who were systemically healthy. About 9.6 milliliters of peripheral blood were collected from each donor into EDTA-treated Vacutainer tubes. Ficoll-Paque density-gradient centrifugation was used to isolate PBMCs, with at least 7 million per sample. Trizol reagent was used to extract total RNA from PBMCs, with at least 6 micrograms per sample. The percentages of naive CD45RAhigh/CD27high T cells were determined by flow cytometry on a PBMC aliquot from every donor.

The library was prepared using 5' RACE. Instrument used: Illumina HiSeq 2500. The second PCR ran for roughly 7 to 12 cycles and used a J-beta primer mix along with a sample-barcoded 5' primer. Each TCR beta cDNA molecule received a unique molecular identifier from a template-switch 5' adaptor carrying 12 random nucleotides. Each sample yielded at least 2.5 million CDR3-containing paired-end reads. All of the RNA was converted into first-strand cDNA using the Mint cDNA synthesis kit, with a TRBC-specific oligonucleotide serving as the primer. Following uracil-DNA glycosylase treatment, all cDNA underwent a first 18-cycle PCR with the universal primers M1SS and BC2_uni_R. The authors' pipeline ran thus. For normalization, 1 million high-quality reads were randomly selected from each sample, with every read carrying a distinct molecular identifier. Instead of being binned into consensus sequences, reads that shared molecular identifiers were thrown out. MiTCR, with a Q25 quality threshold and the strictest error-elimination algorithm, was used for CDR3 identification, clonotype clustering and error correction. A nonparametric unseen species model using Euler transformation provided a lower-bound estimate of total TCR beta diversity. TCRdb redid the processing of the public reads, applying fastp at Q25 and MiXCR, and retained in-frame beta chains. Each entry merges the rows of one CDR3 protein and shows their most common DNA and genes. The V and J calls were not made by the authors but by TCRdb's processing. The sample contains 700,000 to 850,000 distinct CDR3 sequences, about 55% of them found a single time. The ten most abundant clones make up under 50% of the sample.

The origin of this receptor is a man aged 80 or over in good health. The specimen sequenced was blood. The rearrangement combines TRBV29-1 with TRBJ1-2; the D gene is unclear. The nucleotides are TGCAGCGTCGGTACAAGGACCTATGGCTACACCTTC. Protein translation: CSVGTRTYGYTF.